This T cell receptor beta chain is from a study of shared clonotypes between healthy human individuals. Naive CD8 cells, CD45RO-negative and positively selected for CCR7, excluded terminally differentiated effector memory CD45RA+ cells. The germline V gene has CDR1 PRHDT and CDR2 FYEKMQ (reference sequence). V shed 0 bases, J shed 2 bases, and the junction held 3 bases outside the gene matches. The CDR3 consists of 15 residues. Note on this clone: The sample contains more than one DNA sequence encoding this CDR3.

Sequencing was performed with immunoSEQ multiplex PCR; in TCRdb, only in-frame clones are kept and a portion is missing. The sample holds hundreds of thousands of clones, roughly 95% seen once. The chain combines TRBV13 with TRBJ2-7; TRBD2 matches at 8 bases. Material: naive CD8+ T cells sorted from blood. The sequence was obtained from a woman aged 25 to 39 in good health. CDR3 sequence reads: CASSLGAGGTYEQYF. The CDR3 coding sequence is TGTGCCAGCAGCTTAGGGGCGGGAGGCACCTACGAGCAGTACTTC. Full variable domain (rest looked up from reference TRBV13 and TRBJ2-7): AAGVIQSPRHLIKEKRETATLKCYPIPRHDTVYWYQQGPGQDPQFLISFYEKMQSDKGSIPDRFSAQQFSDYHSELNMSSLELGDSALYFCASSLGAGGTYEQYFGPGTRLTVT.